A selection of T cell receptor beta chains follows, all from one sample in a study of cytomegalovirus exposure and HLA in healthy donors. The data were produced by immunoSEQ multiplex PCR, yet TCRdb's version contains in-frame clones alone and is incomplete. The sample lists approximately 150,000 clones, more than 75% occurring once. Sample: PBMCs. All receptors come from a woman in her 40s in good health and CMV-seropositive. The CDR3 runs from the conserved cysteine through the conserved F or W. The D gene is left open where the match is weak. Not all rows give a size; the values are once, few, many and, for expanded clones, a class.

few	TRBV10-1	TRBJ2-1	TRBD2	TGCGCCAGCACTAAGACTAGCGGGAGCTACAATGAGCAGTTCTTC	CASTKTSGSYNEQFF
once	TRBV4-1	TRBJ2-2	TRBD2	TGCGCCAGCAGCCAAGCTTCACTAGCGGGTACCGGGGAGCTGTTTTTT	CASSQASLAGTGELFF
-	TRBV5-4	TRBJ2-1	-	TGTGCCAGCAGCTTGGTGACTAGTAGCTCGGTCAATGAGCAGTTCTTC	CASSLVTSSSVNEQFF
-	TRBV7-8	TRBJ2-3	-	TGTGCCAGCAGCCCGAGCCGGGGGAACACAGATACGCAGTATTTT	CASSPSRGNTDTQYF
-	TRBV2	TRBJ2-7	TRBD1	TGTGCCAGCAGTGAAGGGACAGGGGTCACCTACGAGCAGTACTTC	CASSEGTGVTYEQYF
-	TRBV18	TRBJ2-7	-	TGTGCCAGCTCCCTTGGGGGACTTGGGGTCTACGAGCAGTACTTC	CASSLGGLGVYEQYF
-	TRBV7-9	TRBJ1-1	TRBD1	TGTGCCAGCAGCTTAGCCCCAGGGGGGCACACTGAAGCTTTCTTT	CASSLAPGGHTEAFF
once	TRBV5-1	TRBJ2-3	TRBD2	TGCGCCAGCAGCCTGACTAGCGGAGCCACAGATACGCAGTATTTT	CASSLTSGATDTQYF
-	TRBV18	TRBJ1-1	-	TGTGCCAGCTCACCATCCAGGCGGGCTGAAGCTTTCTTT	CASSPSRRAEAFF
few	TRBV7-2	TRBJ2-7	TRBD2	TGTGCCAGCAGCCCATCCACTAGCGGGAAATTGTACTTC	CASSPSTSGKLYF
few	TRBV19	TRBJ2-4	TRBD1	TGTGCCAGTAGCCCGACAGGGGCTTACAGTACACTCAAAAACATTCAGTACTTC	CASSPTGAYSTLKNIQYF
few	TRBV2	TRBJ2-1	TRBD2	TGTGCCAGCAGTCAAGGGACCGCGGGAGGCGGGGGTGAGCAGTTCTTC	CASSQGTAGGGGEQFF